Presented here are 10 T cell receptor beta chains from one specimen sequenced in a study of Ad26.COV2.S vaccination and SARS-CoV-2 variants. Some clones are missing from TCRdb's copy, which holds only in-frame ones; the method was immunoSEQ multiplex PCR. This sample has some 480,000 clones, with around nine tenths found just once. Treatment in this sample: roughly 20 received Ad26.COV2.S at low or high dose, single or two shots; five or six received placebo; per-sample allocation not given. Day 63 after the first injection of vaccine or placebo was the sampling time. This specimen consisted of peripheral blood, obtained in a trial of Ad26.COV2.S vaccine versus placebo. These receptors came from a person between 18 and 59 years old who received the Ad26.COV2.S COVID-19 vaccine or a placebo.

Here the CDR3 reads CSASPGSSYEQYF. CDR3 coding DNA: TGCAGTGCTAGTCCCGGGAGTTCCTACGAGCAGTACTTC. The chain is built from TRBV20-1 and TRBJ2-7; D is perhaps TRBD2 (6 bases). The CDR3 length is 13 residues. Deletions cut 3 bases from V and 1 base from J, with 10 bases between. The V gene's germline CDR1 is DFQATT and CDR2 SNEGSKA (reference sequence).

CDR3 protein: CASSLSVYGGSSDRYEQYF. In nucleotides, the CDR3 is TGTGCCAGCAGCCTCTCGGTGTACGGCGGGTCTAGTGACCGATACGAGCAGTACTTC. The chain carries TRBV11-2 and TRBJ2-7, with a weak D call TRBD2 (5 bases). Between the trimmed V and J ends, which lost 5 bases and 4 bases, there was a span of 30 bases. Germline V lookup: CDR1 SGHAT, CDR2 FQNNGV. This CDR3 spans 19 amino acids.

The V and J genes are TRBV6-2 or TRBV6-3 and TRBJ1-2; TRBD1 agrees at 7 bases. Looked up from germline, CDR1 is MNHEY and CDR2 is SVGEGT. The junction had 5 bases not matched to a gene; V was cut back by 5 bases and J by 5 bases. The CDR3 spans 13 residues. In DNA form, the CDR3 reads TGTGCCAGCAGTAGAGGGACAGAATATGGCTACACCTTC. The encoded protein is CASSRGTEYGYTF.

The chain recombines TRBV3-1 (or the pseudogene TRBV3-2) with TRBJ1-5; D unclear. Germline V gene lookup returns CDR1 LGHDT and CDR2 YNNKEL (reference sequence). V gave up 0 bases and J gave up 3 bases, with 3 bases separating them. This CDR3 has 13 residues. The CDR3, as DNA: TGTGCCAGCAGCCAAGATGACAATCAGCCCCAGCATTTT. It is translated as CASSQDDNQPQHF.

The rearrangement links TRBV5-1 to TRBJ1-6; D is unresolved. The CDR3 has 16 residues. Germline V lookup: CDR1 SGHRS, CDR2 YFSETQ. Trimming took 0 bases from V and 10 from J, leaving 17 bases between them. The CDR3 loop is CASSLDSRVGVSPLHF. The CDR3 DNA reads as TGCGCCAGCAGCTTGGATTCCCGGGTAGGAGTGTCACCCCTCCACTTT. Full variable domain (missing parts from reference TRBV5-1 and TRBJ1-6): KAGVTQTPRYLIKTRGQQVTLSCSPISGHRSVSWYQQTPGQGLQFLFEYFSETQRNKGNFPGRFSGRQFSNSRSEMNVSTLELGDSALYLCASSLDSRVGVSPLHFGNGTRLTVT.

CDR3 protein: CAWSARVDGELFF. The CDR3 nucleotides are TGTGCCTGGAGTGCCAGGGTAGACGGGGAGCTGTTTTTT. The V and J genes are TRBV30 and TRBJ2-2, with a possible D match to TRBD1 (5 bases). This CDR3 spans 13 amino acids. Looked up from germline, CDR1 is GTSNPN and CDR2 is SVGIG (reference sequence). The V and J ends lost 1 base and 7 bases respectively, with 10 bases between them.

V usage is TRBV28 and J usage is TRBJ2-6, with D tentatively TRBD2 (5 bases). V was cut by 3 bases and J by 0 bases, with 9 bases left in between. Per germline, CDR1 MDHEN and CDR2 SYDVKM. CDR3 length: 16 amino acids. The CDR3 region is CASSFGTSSGANVLTF. The DNA for the CDR3 is TGTGCCAGCAGTTTTGGAACTAGCTCTGGGGCCAACGTCCTGACTTTC.

The rearrangement uses TRBV19 and TRBJ2-5; possibly TRBD2 for D (5 bases). The V and J ends lost 6 bases and 6 bases respectively, with 14 bases between them. The CDR3 runs 13 residues. Germline values: CDR1 LNHDA, CDR2 SQIVND (reference sequence). DNA for the CDR3: TGTGCCAGTAGCCCCCCTCCCGGGAAGACCCAGTACTTC. Amino acids: CASSPPPGKTQYF.

The chain links TRBV16 to TRBJ1-1; unclear D gene. In germline, CDR1 is KGHSY, CDR2 FQNENV. V lost 4 bases, J lost 0 bases, and 12 bases lay in between. This CDR3 region has 15 residues. CDR3 sequence (DNA): TGTGCCAGCAGCCGCCATGGTAAGATGAACACTGAAGCTTTCTTT. Protein: CASSRHGKMNTEAFF.

The chain recombines TRBV6-5 with TRBJ1-5; unclear D gene. The germline V gene encodes CDR1 MNHEY and CDR2 SVGAGI. This CDR3 has 13 residues. Trimming cost V 5 bases and J 5 bases, with 10 bases left between them. The CDR3 here is CASSRESDQPQHF. The CDR3 DNA reads as TGTGCCAGCAGTCGCGAATCGGATCAGCCCCAGCATTTT.